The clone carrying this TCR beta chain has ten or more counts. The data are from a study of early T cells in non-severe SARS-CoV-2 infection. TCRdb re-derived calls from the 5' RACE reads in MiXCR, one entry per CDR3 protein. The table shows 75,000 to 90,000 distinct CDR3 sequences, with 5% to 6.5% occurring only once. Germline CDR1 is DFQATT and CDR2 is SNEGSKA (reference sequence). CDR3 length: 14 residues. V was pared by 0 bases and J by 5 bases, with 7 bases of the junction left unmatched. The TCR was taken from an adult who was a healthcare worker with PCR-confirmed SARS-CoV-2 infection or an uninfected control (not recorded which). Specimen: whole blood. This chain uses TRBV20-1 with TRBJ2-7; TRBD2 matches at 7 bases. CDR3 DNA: TGCAGTGCTAGAGATTCGGGGGGTGGCAACGAGCAGTACTTC. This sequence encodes CSARDSGGGNEQYF.